Following are 10 T cell receptor beta chains from one sample sequenced in a study of tumor-infiltrating lymphocytes in primary liver carcinoma. RNA was extracted from whole blood without cell sorting, alongside germline DNA. A primer in the constant region served to generate TCR beta cDNA from approximately 500 ng of total RNA. Construction of TCR beta libraries relied on three successive nested multiplex PCR rounds employing slightly modified ARM-PCR. Primers for the first two PCR rounds were TRBV1-TRBV30 forward primers and a C-beta reverse primer (about 11 cycles per round). TCRdb re-called the multiplex PCR reads with MiXCR, one entry per CDR3 protein. The sample holds 330,000 or so distinct CDR3 sequences, less than 75% seen once. Input material: peripheral blood. The origin of the receptors is a man aged 35-49 years with primary liver carcinoma and hepatitis B virus infection.

The CDR3 region is CASSSARSDTQYF. CDR3 bases: TGTGCCAGCAGCTCCGCCCGGAGTGATACGCAGTATTTT. The chain couples TRBV6-5 to TRBJ2-3; no clear D gene. CDR3 length: 13 amino acids. With 6 bases removed from V and 6 bases from J, the gap between germline ends came to 13 bases. Germline V gives CDR1 MNHEY, CDR2 SVGAGI.

This clonotype has at least ten counts. The chain carries TRBV11-2 and TRBJ2-7; 10 bases are a match to TRBD2. CDR1 SGHAT and CDR2 FQNNGV come from the germline V gene. CDR3 size: 14 residues. V was clipped by 7 bases and J by 4 bases; unmatched bases: 7. For the CDR3, the DNA is TGTGCCAGCACCTTGGGGACTAGCGATTACGAGCAGTACTTC. As protein: CASTLGTSDYEQYF.

A remark on this clonotype: One end of the junction does not line up with germline, which may come from a read error. The J gene is TRBJ1-2, the V gene TRBV6-5, with no clear D. Germline CDR1 and CDR2: MNHEY and SVGAGI. CDR3 length equals 11 residues. The CDR3: CASSYLGAFHF. As DNA, the CDR3 is TGTGCCAGCAGTTACTTGGGCGCGTTCCACTTC.

This clonotype showed up many times. The chain employs TRBV10-3 and TRBJ2-7; TRBD2 matches 7 bases. The length of the CDR3 is 15 residues. Germline CDR1 is ENHRY and CDR2 is SYGVKD. With V trimmed by 3 bases and J by 0 bases, 5 bases remained unmatched. DNA of the CDR3: TGTGCCATCAGTGATCCTTCGGGGGGCTCCTACGAGCAGTACTTC. It codes for CAISDPSGGSYEQYF.

V gene TRBV6-1 combines with J gene TRBJ1-2; D gene ambiguous. Trimming removed 6 bases at V and 8 bases at J, with 19 bases between. The CDR3 is 14 residues long. Per the germline V gene, CDR1 is MNHNS and CDR2 is SASEGT. In nucleotides, the CDR3 is TGTGCCAGCAGCGTCCTCTGGGCGGCCGAAGGCTACACCTTC. Translated, it gives CASSVLWAAEGYTF.

Details on this clonotype: At one end, the junction sequence differs from germline, possibly due to a read error. This chain uses TRBV11-2 with TRBJ2-3; D perhaps matches TRBD1 (5 bases). Germline V lookup: CDR1 SGHAT, CDR2 FQNNGV. The CDR3 sequence is 14 residues long. The CDR3 DNA follows: TGTGCCAGCAGCTTGTATACTGGGGCAGATATGCAGTATTTT. Its protein product is CASSLYTGADMQYF.

The chain links TRBV11-2 to TRBJ2-7, with TRBD1 matching 8 bases. The CDR3 is 20 amino acids. Germline CDR1 SGHAT, CDR2 FQNNGV. V gave up 5 bases and J gave up 3 bases; unmatched junction bases: 24. Here the CDR3 DNA reads TGTGCCAGCAGCCTAGTAGGGGCCCGGGACAGGTTTTCCAGCTTCTACGAGCAGTACTTC. Translation: CASSLVGARDRFSSFYEQYF.

As regards this clonotype: Possible read error: a much larger clone is one base away. The V gene is TRBV4-1, the J gene TRBJ2-5, with no clear D. Germline CDR1 MGHRA, CDR2 YSYEKL. The CDR3 length is 13 residues. CDR3 bases: TGCGCCAGCAGACAAGGTTCCTGGGAGACCCAGTACTTC. Translation gives CASRQGSWETQYF.

A single count supports this clonotype. CDR3 nucleotide sequence: TGTGCCAGCAGTTTAGGGGAGAGCTTCTACAATGAGCAGTTCTTC. It yields the protein CASSLGESFYNEQFF. The rearrangement uses TRBV6-1 and TRBJ2-1, with D possibly called TRBD1 or TRBD2 (5 bases each). In germline, CDR1 is MNHNS, CDR2 SASEGT. The V and J ends lost 5 bases and 3 bases respectively, with 14 bases between them. There are 15 residues in the CDR3.

Worth noting for this clonotype: Its ends do not fully match the called genes, so a read error is possible. This chain links TRBV6-5 with TRBJ1-6; 8 bases align to TRBD1. The CDR3 extends over 15 amino acids. Germline loops: CDR1 MNHEY, CDR2 SVGAGI. CDR3 residues: CASSYMTGDNSLLHF. CDR3 DNA sequence: TGTGCCAGCAGTTACATGACAGGGGATAATTCACTCCTCCACTTT.